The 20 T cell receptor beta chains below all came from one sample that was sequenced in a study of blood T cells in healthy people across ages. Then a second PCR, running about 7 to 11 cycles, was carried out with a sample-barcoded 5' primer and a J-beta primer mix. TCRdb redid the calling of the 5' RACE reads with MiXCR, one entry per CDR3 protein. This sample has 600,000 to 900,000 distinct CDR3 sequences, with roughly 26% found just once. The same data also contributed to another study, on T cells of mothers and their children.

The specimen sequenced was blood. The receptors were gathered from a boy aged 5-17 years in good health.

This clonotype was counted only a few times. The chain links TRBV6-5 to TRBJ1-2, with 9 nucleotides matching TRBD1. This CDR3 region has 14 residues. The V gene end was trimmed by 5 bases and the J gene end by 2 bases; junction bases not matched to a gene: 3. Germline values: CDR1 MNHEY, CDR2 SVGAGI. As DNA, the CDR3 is TGTGCCAGCAGTACAGGGGGCGGGAACTATGGCTACACCTTC. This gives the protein CASSTGGGNYGYTF.

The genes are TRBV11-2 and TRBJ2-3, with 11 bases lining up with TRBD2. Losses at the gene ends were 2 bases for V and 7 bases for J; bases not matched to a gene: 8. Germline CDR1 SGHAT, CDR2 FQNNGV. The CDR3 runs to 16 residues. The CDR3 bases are TGTGCCAGCAGCTTAACATCTAGCGGGGGGCCATATACGCAGTATTTT. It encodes CASSLTSSGGPYTQYF. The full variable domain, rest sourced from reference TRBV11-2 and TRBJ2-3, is EAGVAQSPRYKIIEKRQSVAFWCNPISGHATLYWYQQILGQGPKLLIQFQNNGVVDDSQLPKDRFSAERLKGVDSTLKIQPAKLEDSAVYLCASSLTSSGGPYTQYFGPGTRLTVL.

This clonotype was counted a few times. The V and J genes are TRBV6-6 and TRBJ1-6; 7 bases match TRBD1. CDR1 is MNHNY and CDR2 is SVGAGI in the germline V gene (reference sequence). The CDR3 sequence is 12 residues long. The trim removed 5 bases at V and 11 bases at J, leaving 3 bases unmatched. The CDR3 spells CASSHRGTPLHF. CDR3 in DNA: TGTGCCAGCAGTCACAGGGGTACACCCCTCCACTTT.

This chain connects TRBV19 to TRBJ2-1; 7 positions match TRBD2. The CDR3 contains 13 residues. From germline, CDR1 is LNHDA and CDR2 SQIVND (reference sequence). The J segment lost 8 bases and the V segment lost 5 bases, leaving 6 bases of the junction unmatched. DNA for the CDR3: TGTGCCAGTAGTCCCGGGAGGAGGGATGAGCAGTTCTTC. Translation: CASSPGRRDEQFF.

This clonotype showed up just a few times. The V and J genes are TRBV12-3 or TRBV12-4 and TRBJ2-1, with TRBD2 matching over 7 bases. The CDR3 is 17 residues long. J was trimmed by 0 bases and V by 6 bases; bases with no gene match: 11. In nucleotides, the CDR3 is TGTGCCAGCAGACACACTAGGGGAGGGGTCTCCTACAATGAGCAGTTCTTC. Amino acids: CASRHTRGGVSYNEQFF.

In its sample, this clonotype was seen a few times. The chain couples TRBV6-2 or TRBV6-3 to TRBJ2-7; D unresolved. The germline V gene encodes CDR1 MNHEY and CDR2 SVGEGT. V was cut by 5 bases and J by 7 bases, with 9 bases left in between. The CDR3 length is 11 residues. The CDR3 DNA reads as TGTGCCAGCAGTAGTTTTGAAGAGCAGTACTTC. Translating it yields CASSSFEEQYF.

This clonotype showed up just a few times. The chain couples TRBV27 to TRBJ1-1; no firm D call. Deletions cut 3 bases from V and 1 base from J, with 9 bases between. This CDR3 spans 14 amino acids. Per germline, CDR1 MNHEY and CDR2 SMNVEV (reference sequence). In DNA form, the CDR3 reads TGTGCCAGCAGTTTTGGTTCCCCGAACACTGAAGCTTTCTTT. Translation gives CASSFGSPNTEAFF.

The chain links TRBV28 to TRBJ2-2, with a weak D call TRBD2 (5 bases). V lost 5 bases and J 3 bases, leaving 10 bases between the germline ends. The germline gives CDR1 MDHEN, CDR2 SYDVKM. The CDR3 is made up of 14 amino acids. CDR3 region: CASSTQLDTGELFF. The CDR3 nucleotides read TGTGCCAGCAGTACCCAACTAGACACCGGGGAGCTGTTTTTT. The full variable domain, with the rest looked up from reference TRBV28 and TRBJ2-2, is DVKVTQSSRYLVKRTGEKVFLECVQDMDHENMFWYRQDPGLGLRLIYFSYDVKMKEKGDIPEGYSVSREKKERFSLILESASTNQTSMYLCASSTQLDTGELFFGEGSRLTVL.

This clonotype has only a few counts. CDR3 in DNA: TGTGCCAGCAGCAACAAAGGGACGGACAATCAGCCCCAGCATTTT. This gives the protein CASSNKGTDNQPQHF. The V and J genes are TRBV3-1 and TRBJ1-5, with a weak D call TRBD1 (5 bases). The CDR3 contains 15 residues. V lost 5 bases and J 3 bases, leaving 14 bases between the germline ends. Germline values: CDR1 LGHDT, CDR2 YNNKEL (reference sequence).

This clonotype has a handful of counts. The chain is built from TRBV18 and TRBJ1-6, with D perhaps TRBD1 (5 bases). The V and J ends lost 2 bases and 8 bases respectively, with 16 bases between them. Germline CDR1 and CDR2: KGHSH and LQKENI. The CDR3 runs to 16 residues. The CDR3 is CASSPRDLRADSPLHF. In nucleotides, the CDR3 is TGTGCCAGCTCACCAAGGGACTTGAGGGCCGATTCACCCCTCCACTTT.

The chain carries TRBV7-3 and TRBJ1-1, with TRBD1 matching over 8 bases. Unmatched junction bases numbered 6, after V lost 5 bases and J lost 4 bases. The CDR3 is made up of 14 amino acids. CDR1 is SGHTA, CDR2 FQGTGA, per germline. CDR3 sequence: CASSPNGQGTEAFF. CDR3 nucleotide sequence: TGTGCCAGCAGCCCTAATGGACAGGGCACTGAAGCTTTCTTT. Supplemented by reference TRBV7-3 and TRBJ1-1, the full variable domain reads GAGVSQTPSNKVTEKGKYVELRCDPISGHTALYWYRQSLGQGPEFLIYFQGTGAADDSGLPNDRFFAVRPEGSVSTLKIQRTERGDSAVYLCASSPNGQGTEAFFGQGTRLTVV.

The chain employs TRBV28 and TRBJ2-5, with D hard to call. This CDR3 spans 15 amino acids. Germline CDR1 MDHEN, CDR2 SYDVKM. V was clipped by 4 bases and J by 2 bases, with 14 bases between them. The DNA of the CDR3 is TGTGCCAGCAGTTCGGGTCGGCGGCAGCAAGAGACCCAGTACTTC. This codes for CASSSGRRQQETQYF.

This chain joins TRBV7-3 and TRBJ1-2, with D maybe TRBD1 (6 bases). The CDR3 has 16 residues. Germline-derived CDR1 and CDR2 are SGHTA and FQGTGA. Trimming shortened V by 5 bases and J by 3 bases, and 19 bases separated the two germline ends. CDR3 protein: CASSTHRDTAHYGYTF. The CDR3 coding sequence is TGTGCCAGCAGCACGCACCGGGACACGGCCCACTATGGCTACACCTTC.

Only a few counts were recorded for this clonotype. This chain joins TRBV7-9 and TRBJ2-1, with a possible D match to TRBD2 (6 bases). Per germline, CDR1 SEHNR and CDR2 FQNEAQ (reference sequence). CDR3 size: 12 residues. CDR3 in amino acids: CALGGSYNEQFF. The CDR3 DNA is TGTGCACTCGGGGGCTCCTACAATGAGCAGTTCTTC.

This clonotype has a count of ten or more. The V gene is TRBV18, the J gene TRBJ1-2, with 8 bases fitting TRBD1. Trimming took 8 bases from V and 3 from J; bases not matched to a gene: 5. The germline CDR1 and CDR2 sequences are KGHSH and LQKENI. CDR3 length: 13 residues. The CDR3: CASSPDRDYGYTF. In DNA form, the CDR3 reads TGTGCCAGCAGTCCGGACAGGGACTATGGCTACACCTTC.

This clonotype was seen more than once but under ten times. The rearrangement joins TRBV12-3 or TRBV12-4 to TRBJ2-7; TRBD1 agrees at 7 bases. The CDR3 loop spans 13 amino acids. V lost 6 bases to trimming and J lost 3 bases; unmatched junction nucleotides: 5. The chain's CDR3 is CASSAWDSYEQYF. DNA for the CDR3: TGTGCCAGCAGCGCATGGGACAGCTACGAGCAGTACTTC.

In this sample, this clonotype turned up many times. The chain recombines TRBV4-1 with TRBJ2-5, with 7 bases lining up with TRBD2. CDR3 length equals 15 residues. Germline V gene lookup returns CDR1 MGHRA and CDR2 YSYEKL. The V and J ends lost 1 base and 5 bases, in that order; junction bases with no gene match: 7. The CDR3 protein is CASSQVAGGFETQYF. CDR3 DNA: TGCGCCAGCAGCCAAGTAGCCGGGGGGTTCGAGACCCAGTACTTC.

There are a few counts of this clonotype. The CDR3 sequence: CASSQVGGQTAFGAFF. CDR3 nucleotide sequence: TGCGCCAGCAGCCAAGTTGGAGGACAGACCGCCTTTGGGGCTTTCTTT. V and J are TRBV4-1 and TRBJ1-1, with D possibly being TRBD1 (6 bases). The CDR3 contains 16 residues. Germline V lookup: CDR1 MGHRA, CDR2 YSYEKL. Between the trimmed V and J ends, which lost 1 base and 11 bases, there was a span of 23 bases.

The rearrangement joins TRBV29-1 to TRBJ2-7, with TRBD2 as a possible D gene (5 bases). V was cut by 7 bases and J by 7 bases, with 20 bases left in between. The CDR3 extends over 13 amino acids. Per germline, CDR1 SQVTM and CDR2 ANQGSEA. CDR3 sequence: CSAVSRTGWEQYF. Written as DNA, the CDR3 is TGCAGCGCTGTAAGTCGGACGGGATGGGAGCAGTACTTC.

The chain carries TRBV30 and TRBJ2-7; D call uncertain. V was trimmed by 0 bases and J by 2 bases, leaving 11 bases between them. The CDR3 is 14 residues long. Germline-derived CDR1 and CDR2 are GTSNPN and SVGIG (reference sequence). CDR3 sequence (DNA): TGTGCCTGGAGTGTCCAGCTACAGACCTACGAGCAGTACTTC. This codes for CAWSVQLQTYEQYF.